The clone carrying this T cell receptor beta chain was counted between two and nine times. Its antigen remains unidentified. Data came from immunoSEQ multiplex PCR; TCRdb stores just in-frame clones and leaves some out. The table lists around 140,000 clones, 93% of them singletons. This sample was taken from a study of OX40 agonist ivuxolimab in advanced cancers. Turning to the study itself: Patients treated during dose escalation were battling hepatocellular carcinoma, melanoma, renal cell or head and neck cancer. Study results and caveats: There were, on average, more expanded clones in CD8+ T cells than in CD4+.

The cohort excluded patients with autoimmune disease history or systemic immunosuppression. The germline V gene has CDR1 MNHNY and CDR2 SVGAGI (reference sequence). V was cut by 5 bases and J by 5 bases, with 13 bases left in between. The CDR3 spans 14 residues. The specimen comprised CD4+ or CD8+ T cells sorted from blood, sampled in a trial of the OX40 agonist ivuxolimab. This TCR was recovered from an adult with an advanced solid tumor such as melanoma, head and neck, liver or kidney cancer. The chain uses TRBV6-6 and TRBJ1-5, with D possibly being TRBD1 (5 bases). The CDR3 DNA follows: TGTGCCAGCAGTGGAAATCAGGGCGATCAGCCCCAGCATTTT. It specifies CASSGNQGDQPQHF.